This TCR beta chain was recorded in a study of T-cell memory formation after mild COVID-19. Study outcomes and limitations: Pre-infection memory carried some responding clones, suggesting that cross-reactive memory joined. The main location of contracting CD4+ clones was CM and EM, and that of contracting CD8+ clones was EMRA.

Trimming removed 4 bases at V and 8 bases at J, with 13 bases between. This CDR3 is built from 13 residues. CDR1 and CDR2 from the germline V gene are SGHRS and YFSETQ. This clonotype came up a few times. The antigen is unknown. TCRdb recomputed calls from the 5' RACE reads with MiXCR, one row per CDR3 protein. This table holds about 610,000 distinct CDR3 sequences, around a sixth found once. The chain carries TRBV5-1 and TRBJ2-1; D uncertain. This receptor was obtained from an adult woman who had mild COVID-19 (a few samples of this study predate the infection). Cell type and time point are not known. Sequencing input: PBMCs or a T cell subset sorted from them (not recorded which). CDR3 bases: TGCGCCAGCAGCCCAACGGCAGGATATGAGCAGTTCTTC. This encodes CASSPTAGYEQFF. The full variable domain, in which reference TRBV5-1 and TRBJ2-1 provide the parts outside the CDR3, is KAGVTQTPRYLIKTRGQQVTLSCSPISGHRSVSWYQQTPGQGLQFLFEYFSETQRNKGNFPGRFSGRQFSNSRSEMNVSTLELGDSALYLCASSPTAGYEQFFGPGTRLTVL.